The entry below describes one T cell receptor beta chain. Antigen: not known. One junction end does not reproduce the germline sequence, and a read error may be involved. The data are from a study of cytotoxic CD8 clonotypes in ibrutinib-treated CLL. Study-level background: Among the patients, approximately ten presented as relapsed/refractory and fewer than 16 as treatment-naive; about 17 showed unmutated IGHV. Response samples followed a median about 12 months of treatment, range 6 to 36.

TCR beta libraries used around 2.2 micrograms of genomic DNA from cryopreserved PBMCs. Study observations and caveats: The clonality rise at ibrutinib response reflected private clonotype expansion.

The method was immunoSEQ multiplex PCR; TCRdb's version includes in-frame clones alone and lacks a portion of them. The repertoire holds just over 200,000 clones, with more than 75% as singletons. Germline CDR1 reads SSHAT; CDR2 reads FNYEAQ (reference sequence). The CDR3 loop spans 13 amino acids. Material: PBMCs, obtained after 12 months of ibrutinib treatment. The gene calls are TRBV7-7 and TRBJ2-7; D is perhaps TRBD1 (6 bases). This sequence was found in a human donor with chronic lymphocytic leukemia. As DNA, the CDR3 is TGTGCTAGCAGCTCCTCCCAGGGGTACGAGCAGTACTTC. This gives the protein CASSSSQGYEQYF.